This T cell receptor beta chain was sequenced in a study of STAT5B mutations in CD4+ large granular lymphocyte leukemia. Note on this clone: What it recognizes is unknown.

The germline gives CDR1 MNHEY, CDR2 SMNVEV (reference sequence). V lost 7 bases, J lost 0 bases, and 14 bases lay in between. This CDR3 contains 15 residues. Regarding the study as a whole: About 25% of private leukemic clonotypes occurred rarely in other patients' non-leukemic repertoires. TRBV06-family usage was enriched in top patient clones (8/27) versus controls (2/35).

This was a survey-level run. In the original processing: The detection floor for productive clonotype frequency was 2.59 x 10-5. Sequencing was performed with immunoSEQ multiplex PCR; in TCRdb, only in-frame clones are kept and a portion is missing. The V and J calls and clone size are taken from that table; D and trimming were inferred from the DNA. The sample has over 30,000 clones; roughly 76% are singletons. The clonotype originates from a human donor in good health. The sample consisted of CD4+ T cells from blood buffy coats. J is TRBJ2-3 and V is TRBV27, with TRBD1 as a possible D gene (6 bases). The DNA of the CDR3 is TGTGCCAGCACGGCAGGGGAGCCCAGCACAGATACGCAGTATTTT. The encoded protein is CASTAGEPSTDTQYF.